The text below deals with one T cell receptor beta chain. Participants were aged about 18 to 100 years, lived in under 25 US areas, and enrolled virtually. Shortly before study entry, within 2 weeks, exposed participants had met a COVID-19 case. Repertoires were generated with immunoSEQ multiplex PCR, while TCRdb's copy carries only in-frame clones and drops some. The sample records 290,000 or so clones, around 83% being singletons. The sample originates from a study of blood T cell repertoires in COVID-19. The wider study: The United States, Italy and Spain were the sources of the acute and convalescent COVID-19 samples.

Material for sequencing was PBMCs or T cells enriched from blood (not recorded which). The TCR was taken from a man aged 35-49 years who had been exposed to COVID-19.

The CDR3 DNA reads as TGCGCCAGCAGCTTTTTCTCTTTTAGTGCCAGGCCCACTGAAGCTTTCTTT. It translates to CASSFFSFSARPTEAFF. The chain is built from TRBV5-1 and TRBJ1-1; D not certain. Germline CDR1 and CDR2: SGHRS and YFSETQ. The CDR3 covers 17 residues. Deletions cut 2 bases from V and 4 bases from J, with 21 bases between. Variable domain in full (rest from reference TRBV5-1 and TRBJ1-1): KAGVTQTPRYLIKTRGQQVTLSCSPISGHRSVSWYQQTPGQGLQFLFEYFSETQRNKGNFPGRFSGRQFSNSRSEMNVSTLELGDSALYLCASSFFSFSARPTEAFFGQGTRLTVV.